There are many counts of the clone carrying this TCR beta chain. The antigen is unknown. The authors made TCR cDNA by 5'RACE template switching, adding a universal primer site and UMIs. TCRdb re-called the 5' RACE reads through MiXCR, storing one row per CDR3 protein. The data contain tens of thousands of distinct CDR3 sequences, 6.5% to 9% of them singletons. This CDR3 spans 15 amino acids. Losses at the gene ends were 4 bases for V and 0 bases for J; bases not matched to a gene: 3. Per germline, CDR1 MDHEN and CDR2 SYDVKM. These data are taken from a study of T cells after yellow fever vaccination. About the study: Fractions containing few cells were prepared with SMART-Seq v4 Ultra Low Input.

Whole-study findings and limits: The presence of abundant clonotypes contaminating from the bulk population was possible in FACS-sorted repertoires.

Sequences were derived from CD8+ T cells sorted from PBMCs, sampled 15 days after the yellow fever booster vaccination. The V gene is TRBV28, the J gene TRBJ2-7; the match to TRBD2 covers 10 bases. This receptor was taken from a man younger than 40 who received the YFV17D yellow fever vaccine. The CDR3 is CASSSRLAGSYEQYF. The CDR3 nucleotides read TGTGCCAGCAGTTCGAGACTAGCGGGCTCCTACGAGCAGTACTTC.